This T cell receptor (beta chain) was documented in a study of blood T cell repertoires in COVID-19. Study-wide context: COVID-19 samples from acute and convalescent phases originated in the United States, Italy and Spain. PBMCs, B-cell-depleted T cells, or T cells were the source of the cDNA or gDNA that made up the material.

Sequenced by immunoSEQ multiplex PCR; TCRdb stores in-frame clones only, minus some. The repertoire consists of 450,000 or so clones, with roughly 89% occurring once and the leading ten covering 0.9%. Germline CDR1 and CDR2: KGHDR and SFDVKD. This CDR3 comprises 17 residues. The V gene end was trimmed by 3 bases and the J gene end by 0 bases; junction bases not matched to a gene: 3. During active infection, Seattle patients enrolled and were then monitored through disease. The sequence was collected from a man aged 18 to 35 with COVID-19, enrolled during active disease. The genes are TRBV24-1 and TRBJ2-6; 8 nucleotides agree with TRBD2. Material for sequencing was peripheral blood. The DNA of the CDR3 is TGTGCCACCAGTGATCCCCGGGGGGGCTCTGGGGCCAACGTCCTGACTTTC. It translates to CATSDPRGGSGANVLTF.